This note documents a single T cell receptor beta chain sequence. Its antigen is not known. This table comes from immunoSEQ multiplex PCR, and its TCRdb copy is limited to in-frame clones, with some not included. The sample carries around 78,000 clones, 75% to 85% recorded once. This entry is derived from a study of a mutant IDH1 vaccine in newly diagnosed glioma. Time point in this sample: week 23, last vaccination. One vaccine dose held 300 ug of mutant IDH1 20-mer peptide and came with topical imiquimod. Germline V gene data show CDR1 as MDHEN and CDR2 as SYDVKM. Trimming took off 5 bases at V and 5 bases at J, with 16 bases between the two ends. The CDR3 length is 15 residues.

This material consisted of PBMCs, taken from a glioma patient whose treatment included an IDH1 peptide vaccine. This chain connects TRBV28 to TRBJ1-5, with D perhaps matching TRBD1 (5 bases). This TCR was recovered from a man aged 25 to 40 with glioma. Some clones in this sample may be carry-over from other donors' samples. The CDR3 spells CASSPLLGRDQPQHF. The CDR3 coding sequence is TGTGCCAGCAGTCCATTGCTGGGGCGCGATCAGCCCCAGCATTTT.